One and the same sample provided the 21 T cell receptor beta chains below, sequenced in a study. Via MiXCR, TCRdb re-called the RT-PCR reads, giving one row per CDR3 protein. The sample has about 680,000 distinct CDR3 sequences; more than 13% are singletons. Sequencing input: memory CD4+ T cells from blood. These receptors all come from a female donor in good health, serving as a healthy control.

This clonotype was recorded many times. The V call is TRBV29-1, the J call TRBJ1-2; possible D gene TRBD1, 5 bases. Germline assignment: CDR1 SQVTM and CDR2 ANQGSEA. Trimming left V 4 bases short and J 4 bases short, with 16 bases between. This CDR3 comprises 14 residues. CDR3 sequence: CSVGKEQDVYGYTF. The CDR3 nucleotides read TGCAGCGTTGGGAAGGAACAGGACGTCTATGGCTACACCTTC. The full variable domain, in which reference TRBV29-1 and TRBJ1-2 provide the parts outside the CDR3, is SAVISQKPSRDICQRGTSLTIQCQVDSQVTMMFWYRQQPGQSLTLIATANQGSEATYESGFVIDKFPISRPNLTFSTLTVSNMSPEDSSIYLCSVGKEQDVYGYTFGSGTRLTVV.

This clonotype was recorded a few times. V and J are TRBV5-1 and TRBJ2-2; D remains ambiguous. Trimming pared 0 bases from V and 1 base from J, leaving 7 bases between. The CDR3 consists of 15 residues. CDR1 is SGHRS and CDR2 is YFSETQ in the germline V gene. The CDR3 protein is CASSLEPLNTGELFF. In nucleotides, the CDR3 is TGCGCCAGCAGCTTGGAACCGTTGAACACCGGGGAGCTGTTTTTT.

This clonotype was recorded at least ten times. The chain joins TRBV20-1 to TRBJ1-2; tentative D call: TRBD1 (6 bases). This CDR3 region has 14 residues. The V gene lost 2 bases and the J gene lost 2 bases, with 12 bases spanning the gap. The V gene's germline CDR1 is DFQATT and CDR2 SNEGSKA (reference sequence). CDR3 coding DNA: TGCAGTGCTAGAACCCGGACAGACAACTATGGCTACACCTTC. Its translation is CSARTRTDNYGYTF.

The genes are TRBV7-9 and TRBJ2-7; TRBD2 is a possible D gene (5 bases). Germline CDR1 SEHNR, CDR2 FQNEAQ (reference sequence). The CDR3 runs 16 residues. V was trimmed by 5 bases and J by 3 bases, leaving 20 bases between them. The chain's CDR3 is CASSPAGYSGDYEQYF. DNA of the CDR3: TGTGCCAGCAGCCCCGCCGGGTACAGCGGAGACTACGAGCAGTACTTC.

A word on this clonotype: Compared with germline, one end of the junction differs, possibly owing to a read error. This chain uses TRBV5-1 with TRBJ1-5; D remains unclear. The CDR3 is made up of 16 amino acids. Germline CDR1 is SGHRS and CDR2 is YFSETQ. In DNA, the CDR3 is TGCGCCAGCAGCTTGGGGGCTGGCGATAGCAATCACCCCCAGCATTTT. Translation: CASSLGAGDSNHPQHF. The full variable domain, rest sourced from reference TRBV5-1 and TRBJ1-5, is KAGVTQTPRYLIKTRGQQVTLSCSPISGHRSVSWYQQTPGQGLQFLFEYFSETQRNKGNFPGRFSGRQFSNSRSEMNVSTLELGDSALYLCASSLGAGDSNHPQHFGDGTRLSIL.

This clonotype was seen ten or more times. V gene TRBV7-2 combines with J gene TRBJ1-2; maybe TRBD1 (5 bases). Germline V gene lookup returns CDR1 SGHTA and CDR2 FQGNSA. With 5 bases removed from V and 8 bases from J, the gap between germline ends came to 18 bases. CDR3 length equals 14 residues. In DNA form, the CDR3 reads TGTGCCAGCAGCCTCGGGACGGCCCTCGGGGGCTACACCTTC. Translating it yields CASSLGTALGGYTF.

This clonotype was found a few times. V and J are TRBV20-1 and TRBJ2-5; TRBD2 aligns across 10 bases. V lost 3 bases, J lost 1 base, and 8 bases stayed unmatched. This CDR3 region has 16 residues. CDR1 and CDR2 (germline): DFQATT, SNEGSKA (reference sequence). The CDR3 reads CSARGLAGAIQETQYF. Here the CDR3 DNA reads TGCAGTGCTAGGGGGCTAGCGGGAGCCATCCAAGAGACCCAGTACTTC.

The chain employs TRBV28 and TRBJ2-3; the match to TRBD1 covers 9 bases. Germline-derived CDR1 and CDR2 are MDHEN and SYDVKM. This CDR3 spans 16 amino acids. The V gene end was trimmed by 3 bases and the J gene end by 3 bases; junction bases not matched to a gene: 7. CDR3 coding DNA: TGTGCCAGCAGTTTGTCTGGACAGGGGTATACAGATACGCAGTATTTT. Encoded protein: CASSLSGQGYTDTQYF.

This clonotype occurred a few times. The J gene is TRBJ2-7, the V gene TRBV7-9, with D perhaps matching TRBD2 (6 bases). CDR1 and CDR2 (germline): SEHNR, FQNEAQ (reference sequence). This CDR3 is built from 12 residues. V dropped 8 bases and J dropped 2 bases, with 10 bases sitting between them. The CDR3 nucleotides read TGTGCCAGCGGGAGGACCGCCTACGAGCAGTACTTC. It is translated as CASGRTAYEQYF.

This clonotype appeared a few times. This rearrangement joins TRBV6-1 to TRBJ2-2; perhaps TRBD1 as D (6 bases). Germline loops: CDR1 MNHNS, CDR2 SASEGT. The length of the CDR3 is 14 residues. With 4 bases removed from V and 6 bases from J, the gap between germline ends came to 12 bases. The CDR3 reads CASSVNRDPGELFF. CDR3 coding DNA: TGTGCCAGCAGTGTCAACAGGGATCCCGGGGAGCTGTTTTTT.

Ten or more counts support this clonotype. V and J are TRBV20-1 and TRBJ2-5; D not certain. Deletions cut 5 bases from V and 5 bases from J, with 15 bases between. The germline V gene has CDR1 DFQATT and CDR2 SNEGSKA (reference sequence). CDR3 length: 13 residues. CDR3 nucleotides: TGCAGTGCTTCAGACCCACTTGGGGAGACCCAGTACTTC. As protein: CSASDPLGETQYF.

J is TRBJ2-5 and V is TRBV7-2, with D perhaps being TRBD1 or TRBD2 (6 bases each). Germline values: CDR1 SGHTA, CDR2 FQGNSA. With 2 bases removed from V and 5 bases from J, the gap between germline ends came to 15 bases. The CDR3 is made up of 15 amino acids. Here the CDR3 reads CASSLMSGEEETQYF. The CDR3 DNA reads as TGTGCCAGCAGCTTAATGTCAGGGGAGGAGGAGACCCAGTACTTC.

This clonotype was counted only a few times. The chain uses TRBV6-1 and TRBJ1-2; 7 nucleotides line up with TRBD1. Germline-derived CDR1 and CDR2 are MNHNS and SASEGT. This CDR3 is 16 amino acids long. The ends lost 3 bases at V and 2 bases at J; junction bases unmatched: 9. CDR3 DNA: TGTGCCAGCAGTGAGGCCGGGACAGTCCTGAACTATGGCTACACCTTC. Its protein product is CASSEAGTVLNYGYTF.

The rearrangement uses TRBV21-1 and TRBJ2-1; the table names TRBD2, a call not compared with the DNA. TRBV21-1 is a documented pseudogene. The CDR3 consists of 17 residues. CDR3 in DNA: TGTGCCAGCAGCAGCAATGGACTAGCGGGAGCCTACAATGAGCAGTTCTTC. It codes for CASSSNGLAGAYNEQFF.

The rearrangement uses TRBV5-5 and TRBJ1-4; 9 nucleotides match TRBD1. V dropped 7 bases and J dropped 8; count of bases not matched to a gene: 6. The germline V gene has CDR1 SGHKS and CDR2 YYEKEE (reference sequence). CDR3 length: 13 amino acids. The CDR3, as DNA: TGTGCCAGCGCGACAGGGGGAGGCGAAAAACTGTTTTTT. This translates into CASATGGGEKLFF.

This clonotype turned up a few times. The chain is built from TRBV6-5 and TRBJ2-2; 7 nucleotides align to TRBD1. CDR1 and CDR2 (germline): MNHEY, SVGAGI. The CDR3 consists of 16 residues. The V segment lost 5 bases and the J segment 4 bases; nucleotides outside the gene matches: 10. The DNA of the CDR3 is TGTGCCAGCAGTACACGACAGGGTGGGGGCACCGGGGAGCTGTTTTTT. Protein: CASSTRQGGGTGELFF.

This sequence joins TRBV4-2 and TRBJ2-7; D remains ambiguous. Trimming removed 5 bases from V and 0 bases from J, with 11 bases in between. The CDR3 consists of 14 residues. Germline V lookup: CDR1 LGHNA, CDR2 YNFKEQ. DNA for the CDR3: TGTGCCAGCAGCGAGGCACACCGCTCCTACGAGCAGTACTTC. This sequence encodes CASSEAHRSYEQYF.

This clonotype has more than one count but fewer than ten. The genes are TRBV24-1 and TRBJ2-5, with 9 bases identical to TRBD1. J was trimmed by 5 bases and V by 8 bases; bases with no gene match: 8. The CDR3 length is 14 residues. In germline, CDR1 is KGHDR, CDR2 SFDVKD. The CDR3 reads CATTGQGPGETQYF. The CDR3 DNA is TGTGCCACCACGGGACAGGGCCCCGGGGAGACCCAGTACTTC.

In its sample, this clonotype was seen many times. This chain connects TRBV27 to TRBJ2-1; 7 bases map to TRBD1. J gave up 1 base and V 4 bases, and 4 bases lay outside the gene matches. This CDR3 region has 15 residues. The V gene's germline CDR1 is MNHEY and CDR2 SMNVEV (reference sequence). CDR3: CASSSTGPSYNEQFF. The CDR3 bases are TGTGCCAGCAGTTCGACAGGGCCATCCTACAATGAGCAGTTCTTC.

The V call is TRBV5-4, the J call TRBJ2-2; a possible D gene is TRBD1 (6 bases). Germline values: CDR1 SGHNT, CDR2 YYREEE (reference sequence). The CDR3 runs 14 residues. With 4 bases removed from V and 15 bases from J, the gap between germline ends came to 22 bases. The CDR3 sequence: CASSPSTSTGKVFF. As DNA, the CDR3 is TGTGCCAGCAGCCCAAGCACGAGTACAGGGAAGGTGTTTTTT.

This clonotype was seen a handful of times. The CDR3 DNA is TGCAGTGCTAGGGCCCCCTTTTTGCCGGCCAAAAACATTCAGTACTTC. It encodes CSARAPFLPAKNIQYF. The J gene is TRBJ2-4, the V gene TRBV20-1; D is unresolved. CDR3 length: 16 amino acids. Germline V gives CDR1 DFQATT, CDR2 SNEGSKA (reference sequence). The V end was cut by 3 bases, the J end by 1 base, with 16 bases between.